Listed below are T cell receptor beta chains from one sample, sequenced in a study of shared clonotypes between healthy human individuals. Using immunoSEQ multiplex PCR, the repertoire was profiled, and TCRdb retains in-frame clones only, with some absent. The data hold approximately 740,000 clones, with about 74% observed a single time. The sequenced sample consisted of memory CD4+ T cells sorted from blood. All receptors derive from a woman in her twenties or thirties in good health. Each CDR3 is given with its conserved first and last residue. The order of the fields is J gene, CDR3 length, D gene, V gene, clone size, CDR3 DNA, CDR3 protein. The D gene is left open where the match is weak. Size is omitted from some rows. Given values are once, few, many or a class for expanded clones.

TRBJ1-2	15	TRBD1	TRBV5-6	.	TGTGCCAGCAGCTTGGTGACAGGGAGGTTCTATGGCTACACCTTC	CASSLVTGRFYGYTF
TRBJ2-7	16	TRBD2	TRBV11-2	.	TGTGCCAGCACCCTCCTAAGGGGAGGGCCCGCCTACGAGCAGTACTTC	CASTLLRGGPAYEQYF
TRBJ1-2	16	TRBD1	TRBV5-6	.	TGTGCCAGCAGCTTGAAGGTTCGACAGGGTAACTATGGCTACACCTTC	CASSLKVRQGNYGYTF
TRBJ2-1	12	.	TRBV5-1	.	TGCGCCAGCAGCTTAAGGGGAGGTGAGCAGTTCTTC	CASSLRGGEQFF
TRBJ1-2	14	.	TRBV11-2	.	TGTGCCAGCAGCACACCCGGGACACGATATGGCTACACCTTC	CASSTPGTRYGYTF
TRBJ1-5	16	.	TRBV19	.	TGTGCCAGTAGTATCCTCCTGGGTGCAGTAGGTCAGCCCCAGCATTTT	CASSILLGAVGQPQHF
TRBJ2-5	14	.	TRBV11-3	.	TGTGCCAGCAGCTTAGTTGGAAACCAAGAGACCCAGTACTTC	CASSLVGNQETQYF
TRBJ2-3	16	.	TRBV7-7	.	TGTGCCAGCAGCTTAGGAGGGGGGAGGTACACAGATACGCAGTATTTT	CASSLGGGRYTDTQYF
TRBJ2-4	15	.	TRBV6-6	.	TGTGCCAGCAGTAGCGACAGGCAGGGCAAAAACATTCAGTACTTC	CASSSDRQGKNIQYF
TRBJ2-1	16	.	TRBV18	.	TGTGCCAGCTCACCCTACGAGCCGTCAATAGGGAATGAGCAGTTCTTC	CASSPYEPSIGNEQFF
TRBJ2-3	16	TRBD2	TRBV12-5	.	TGTGCTAGTGGTTTGGTCGTTAGCGGGAGTGTCGATACGCAGTATTTT	CASGLVVSGSVDTQYF
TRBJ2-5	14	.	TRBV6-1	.	TGTGCCAGCAGTGAAATGTTTTGGTCAGAGACCCAGTACTTC	CASSEMFWSETQYF
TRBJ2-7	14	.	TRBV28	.	TGTGCCAGCAGTTTTACAGGGAGGGATGGCGAGCAGTACTTC	CASSFTGRDGEQYF
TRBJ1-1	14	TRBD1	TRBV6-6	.	TGTGCCAGCAGACGCCAACAGGGGGATACTGAAGCTTTCTTT	CASRRQQGDTEAFF
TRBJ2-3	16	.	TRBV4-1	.	TGCGCCAGCAGCCAAGTCACAGGTCCCCGGAGAGATACGCAGTATTTT	CASSQVTGPRRDTQYF
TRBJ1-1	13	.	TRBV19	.	TGTGCCAGTAGTATCTCCTGGAACACTGAAGCTTTCTTT	CASSISWNTEAFF
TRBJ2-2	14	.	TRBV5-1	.	TGCGCCAGCAGCTTGCTGGGGGTCACCGGGGAGCTGTTTTTT	CASSLLGVTGELFF
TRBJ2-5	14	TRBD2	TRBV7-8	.	TGTGCCAGCAGCCCCGGGACTACAGAGGGGACCCAGTACTTC	CASSPGTTEGTQYF
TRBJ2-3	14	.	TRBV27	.	TGTGCCAGCAGTTCAATAGGAGTCCCAGATACGCAGTATTTT	CASSSIGVPDTQYF
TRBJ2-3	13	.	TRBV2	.	TGTGCCAGCAGTGACCGGACTCTATCGTCGCAGTATTTT	CASSDRTLSSQYF
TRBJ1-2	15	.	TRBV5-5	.	TGTGCCAGCAGCTTGCTGGGGGAAGCTAACTATGGCTACACCTTC	CASSLLGEANYGYTF
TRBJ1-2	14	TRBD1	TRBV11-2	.	TGTGCCAGCAGCCCATCGACAGGGGGCCTTGGCTACACCTTC	CASSPSTGGLGYTF
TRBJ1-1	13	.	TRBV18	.	TGTGCCAGCTCCGGTACACATAACACTGAAGCTTTCTTT	CASSGTHNTEAFF
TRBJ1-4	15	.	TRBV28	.	TGTGCCAGCAGTTTCGAAGGGGCAACTAATGAAAAACTGTTTTTT	CASSFEGATNEKLFF
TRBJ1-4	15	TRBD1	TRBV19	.	TGTGCCAGTAGTATAAAGTCGACAGGGAATGAAAAACTGTTTTTT	CASSIKSTGNEKLFF
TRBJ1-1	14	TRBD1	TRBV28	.	TGTGCCAGCAGTTCGCCGGGACAGATCACTGAAGCTTTCTTT	CASSSPGQITEAFF
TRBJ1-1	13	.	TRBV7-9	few	TGTGCCAGCATCGGACGGCGGAACACTGAAGCTTTCTTT	CASIGRRNTEAFF
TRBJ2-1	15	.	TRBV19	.	TGTGCCAGTAGTATCAGCAGAAGCTCCTACAATGAGCAGTTCTTC	CASSISRSSYNEQFF
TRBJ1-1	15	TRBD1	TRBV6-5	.	TGTGCCAGCAGCCGACAGGGGGTTGGGCGGACTGAAGCTTTCTTT	CASSRQGVGRTEAFF
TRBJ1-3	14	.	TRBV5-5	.	TGTGCCAGCAGCTCGCGACAACCTGGAAACACCATATATTTT	CASSSRQPGNTIYF
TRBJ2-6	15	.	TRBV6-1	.	TGTGCCAGCAGGGCAGGTTCTTCTGGGGCCAACGTCCTGACTTTC	CASRAGSSGANVLTF
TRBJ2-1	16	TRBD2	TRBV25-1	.	TGTGCCAGCAGTGAATGGGGACTAGCGGGCGGCAATGAGCAGTTCTTC	CASSEWGLAGGNEQFF
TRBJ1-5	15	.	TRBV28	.	TGTGCCAGCAGTTTGGGCAGGACACCCCATCAGCCCCAGCATTTT	CASSLGRTPHQPQHF
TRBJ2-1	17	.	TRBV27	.	TGTGCCAGCAGTCCTCCCCGAGCGGATATGAGCCCCAATGAGCAGTTCTTC	CASSPPRADMSPNEQFF